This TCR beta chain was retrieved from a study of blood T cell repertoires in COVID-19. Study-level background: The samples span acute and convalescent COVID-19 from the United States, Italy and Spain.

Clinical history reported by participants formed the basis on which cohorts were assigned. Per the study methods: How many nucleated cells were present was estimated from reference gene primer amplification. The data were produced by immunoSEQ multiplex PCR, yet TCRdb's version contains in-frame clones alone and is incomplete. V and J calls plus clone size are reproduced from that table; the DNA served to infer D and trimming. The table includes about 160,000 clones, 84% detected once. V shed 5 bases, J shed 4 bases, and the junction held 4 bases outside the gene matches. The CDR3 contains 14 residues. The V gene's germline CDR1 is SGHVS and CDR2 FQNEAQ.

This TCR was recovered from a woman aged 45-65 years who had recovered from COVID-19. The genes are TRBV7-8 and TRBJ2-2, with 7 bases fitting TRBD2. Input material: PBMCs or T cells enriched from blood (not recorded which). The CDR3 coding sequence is TGTGCCAGCAGCGAACTAGCGTCCACCGGGGAGCTGTTTTTT. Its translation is CASSELASTGELFF.